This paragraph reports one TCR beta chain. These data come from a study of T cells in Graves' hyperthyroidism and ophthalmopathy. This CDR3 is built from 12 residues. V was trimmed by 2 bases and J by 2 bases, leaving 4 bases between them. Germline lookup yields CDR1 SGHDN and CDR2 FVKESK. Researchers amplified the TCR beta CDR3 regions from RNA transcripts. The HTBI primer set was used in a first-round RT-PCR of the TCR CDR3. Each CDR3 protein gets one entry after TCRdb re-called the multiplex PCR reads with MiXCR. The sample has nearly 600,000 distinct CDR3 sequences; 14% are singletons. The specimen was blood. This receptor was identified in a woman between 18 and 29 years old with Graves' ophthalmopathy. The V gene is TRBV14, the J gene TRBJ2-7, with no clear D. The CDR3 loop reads CASSQRTYEQYF. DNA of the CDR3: TGTGCCAGCAGCCAAAGGACCTACGAGCAGTACTTC.